This T cell receptor beta chain was recovered during a study of long-term antiretroviral therapy in people with HIV. Study-wide results and caveats: An increase in diversity followed ART, yet levels stayed below transplant donor controls.

This clone was counted only a few times. Its antigen is not known. CDR1 is SGHRS, CDR2 YFSETQ, per germline. The CDR3 has 13 amino acids. The V end was cut by 0 bases, the J end by 6 bases, with 10 bases between. Survey-level immunoSEQ v3.0 assays were run. The assay was immunoSEQ multiplex PCR, and TCRdb's table has in-frame clones only and misses some. The repertoire holds some 40,000 clones, with roughly nine tenths as singletons. Material: unsorted PBMCs, obtained 1.2 years after starting antiretroviral therapy. The clonotype originates from a woman between 50 and 59 years old with HIV. The rearrangement links TRBV5-1 to TRBJ2-7, with D perhaps TRBD2 (6 bases). CDR3 amino acids: CASSLARDSEQYF. The DNA for the CDR3 is TGCGCCAGCAGCTTGGCCCGGGACTCCGAGCAGTACTTC.